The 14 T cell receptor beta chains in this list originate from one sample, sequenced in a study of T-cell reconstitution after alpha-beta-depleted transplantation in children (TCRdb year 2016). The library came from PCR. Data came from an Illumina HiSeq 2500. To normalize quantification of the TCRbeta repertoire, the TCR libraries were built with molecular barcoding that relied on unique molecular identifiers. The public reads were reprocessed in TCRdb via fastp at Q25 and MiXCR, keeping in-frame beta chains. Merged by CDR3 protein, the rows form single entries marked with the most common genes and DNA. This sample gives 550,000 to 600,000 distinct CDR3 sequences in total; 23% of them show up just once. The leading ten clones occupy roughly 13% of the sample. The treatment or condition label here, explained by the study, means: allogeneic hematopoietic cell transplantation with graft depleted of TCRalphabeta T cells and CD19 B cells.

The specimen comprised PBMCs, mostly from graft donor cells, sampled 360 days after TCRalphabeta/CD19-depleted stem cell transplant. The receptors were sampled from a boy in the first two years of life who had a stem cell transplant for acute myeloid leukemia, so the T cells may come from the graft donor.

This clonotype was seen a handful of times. The CDR3 is CATRQGALILAGSEQYF. The CDR3 coding sequence is TGTGCCACGAGACAGGGGGCTTTGATTCTCGCCGGCAGCGAGCAGTACTTC. The chain carries TRBV24-1 and TRBJ2-7, with 10 bases matching TRBD1. Germline lookup yields CDR1 KGHDR and CDR2 SFDVKD. The length of the CDR3 is 17 residues. Germline trimming cut 10 bases from V and 6 bases from J; bases unmatched to any gene: 20.

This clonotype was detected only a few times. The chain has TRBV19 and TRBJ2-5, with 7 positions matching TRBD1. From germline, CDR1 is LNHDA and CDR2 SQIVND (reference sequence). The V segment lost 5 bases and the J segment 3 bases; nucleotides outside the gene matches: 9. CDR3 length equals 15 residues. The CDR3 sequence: CASSALRDSEETQYF. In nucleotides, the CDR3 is TGTGCCAGTAGTGCCCTGAGGGACAGCGAAGAGACCCAGTACTTC.

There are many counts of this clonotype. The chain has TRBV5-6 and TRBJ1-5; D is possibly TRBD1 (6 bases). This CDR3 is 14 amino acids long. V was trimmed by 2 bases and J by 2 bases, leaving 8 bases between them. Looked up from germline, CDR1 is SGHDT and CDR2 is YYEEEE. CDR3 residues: CASSFQGRNQPQHF. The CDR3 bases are TGTGCCAGCAGCTTCCAGGGGCGCAATCAGCCCCAGCATTTT. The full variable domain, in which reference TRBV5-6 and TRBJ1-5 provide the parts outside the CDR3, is DAGVTQSPTHLIKTRGQQVTLRCSPKSGHDTVSWYQQALGQGPQFIFQYYEEEERQRGNFPDRFSGHQFPNYSSELNVNALLLGDSALYLCASSFQGRNQPQHFGDGTRLSIL.

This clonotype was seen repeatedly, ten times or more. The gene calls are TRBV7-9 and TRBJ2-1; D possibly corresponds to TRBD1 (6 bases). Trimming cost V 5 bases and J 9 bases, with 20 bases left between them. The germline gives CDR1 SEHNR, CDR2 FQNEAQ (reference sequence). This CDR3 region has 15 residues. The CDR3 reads CASSATGPQIGEQFF. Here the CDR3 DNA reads TGTGCCAGCAGCGCGACAGGACCTCAGATAGGTGAGCAGTTCTTC. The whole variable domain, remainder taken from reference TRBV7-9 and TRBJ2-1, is DTGVSQNPRHKITKRGQNVTFRCDPISEHNRLYWYRQTLGQGPEFLTYFQNEAQLEKSRLLSDRFSAERPKGSFSTLEIQRTEQGDSAMYLCASSATGPQIGEQFFGPGTRLTVL.

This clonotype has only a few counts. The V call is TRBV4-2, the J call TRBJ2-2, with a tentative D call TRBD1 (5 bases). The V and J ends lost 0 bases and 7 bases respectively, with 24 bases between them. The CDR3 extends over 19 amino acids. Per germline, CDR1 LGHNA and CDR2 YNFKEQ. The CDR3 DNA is TGTGCCAGCAGCCAAGAGGCTGTAAAGGGGATCGATTGGGGCGGGGAGCTGTTTTTT. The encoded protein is CASSQEAVKGIDWGGELFF.

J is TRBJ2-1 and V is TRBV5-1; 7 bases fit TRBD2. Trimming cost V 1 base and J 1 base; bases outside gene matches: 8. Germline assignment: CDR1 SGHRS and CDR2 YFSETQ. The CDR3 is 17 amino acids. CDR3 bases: TGCGCCAGCAGCTTGTCGCTAGCGGTGGATTCCTACAATGAGCAGTTCTTC. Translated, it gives CASSLSLAVDSYNEQFF.

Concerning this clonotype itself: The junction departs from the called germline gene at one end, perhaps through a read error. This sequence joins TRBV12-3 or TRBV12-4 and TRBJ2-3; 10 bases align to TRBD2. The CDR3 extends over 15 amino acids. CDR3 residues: CACSFPLAGMDTQYF. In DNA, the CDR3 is TGTGCCTGCAGTTTTCCACTAGCGGGGATGGATACGCAGTATTTT.

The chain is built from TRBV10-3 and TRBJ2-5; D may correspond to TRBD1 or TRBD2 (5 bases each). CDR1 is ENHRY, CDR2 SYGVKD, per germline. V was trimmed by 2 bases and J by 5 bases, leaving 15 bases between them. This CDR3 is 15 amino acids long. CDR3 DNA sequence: TGTGCCATCAGTGAGGGGCGGCAGGGAGTGGAGACCCAGTACTTC. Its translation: CAISEGRQGVETQYF.

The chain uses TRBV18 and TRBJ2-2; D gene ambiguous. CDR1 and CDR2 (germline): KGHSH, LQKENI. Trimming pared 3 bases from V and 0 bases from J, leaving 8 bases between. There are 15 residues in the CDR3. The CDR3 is CASSPMSPNTGELFF. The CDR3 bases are TGTGCCAGCTCACCCATGAGCCCGAACACCGGGGAGCTGTTTTTT.

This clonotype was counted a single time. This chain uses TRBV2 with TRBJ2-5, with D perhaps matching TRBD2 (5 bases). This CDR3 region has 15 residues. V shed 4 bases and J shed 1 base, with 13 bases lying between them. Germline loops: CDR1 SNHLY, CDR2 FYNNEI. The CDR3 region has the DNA TGTGCCAGCAGTGTTGTGGAGGTGGGCCAAGAGACCCAGTACTTC. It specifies CASSVVEVGQETQYF.

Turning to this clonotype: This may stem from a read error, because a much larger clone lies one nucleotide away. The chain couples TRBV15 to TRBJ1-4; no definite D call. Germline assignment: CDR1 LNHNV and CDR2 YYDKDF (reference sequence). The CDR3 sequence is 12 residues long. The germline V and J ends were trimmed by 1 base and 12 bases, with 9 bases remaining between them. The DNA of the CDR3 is TGTGCCACCAGCAGAGGATCCGAAGAACTGTTTTTT. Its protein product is CATSRGSEELFF.

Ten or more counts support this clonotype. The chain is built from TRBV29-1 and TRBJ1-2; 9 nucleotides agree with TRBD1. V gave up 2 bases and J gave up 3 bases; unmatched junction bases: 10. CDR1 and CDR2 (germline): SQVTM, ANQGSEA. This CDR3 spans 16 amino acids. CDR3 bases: TGCAGCGTTGAATCTAACCGAGGACAGGGGCACTATGGCTACACCTTC. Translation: CSVESNRGQGHYGYTF.

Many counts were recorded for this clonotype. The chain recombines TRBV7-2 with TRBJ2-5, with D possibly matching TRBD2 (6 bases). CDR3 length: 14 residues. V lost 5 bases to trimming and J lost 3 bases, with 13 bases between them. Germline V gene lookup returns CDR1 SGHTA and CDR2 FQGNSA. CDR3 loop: CASSRKGTEETQYF. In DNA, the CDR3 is TGTGCCAGCAGCAGAAAGGGGACTGAAGAGACCCAGTACTTC.

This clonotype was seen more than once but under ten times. The CDR3 region is CASSYERGPDTQYF. In DNA form, the CDR3 reads TGTGCCAGCAGTTACGAGAGAGGGCCAGATACGCAGTATTTT. V is TRBV6-5 and J is TRBJ2-3; possibly TRBD2 for D (5 bases). CDR3 size: 14 residues. CDR1 is MNHEY, CDR2 SVGAGI, per germline. The V end lost 2 bases, the J end lost 4 bases, and 10 bases lay between the germline ends.